This TCR beta chain was identified in a study of shared clonotypes between healthy human individuals. Points from the study as a whole: Sample collection involved blood only; tissue repertoires are likely different. It was the non-shared clonotypes that had lower generation probabilities than clonotypes shared by all four donors.

Produced via immunoSEQ multiplex PCR; TCRdb's table is partial and in-frame only. The data show 2.5 million or so clones, around nine tenths seen once. This CDR3 spans 13 amino acids. Between the trimmed V and J ends, which lost 7 bases and 5 bases, there was a span of 14 bases. Germline assignment: CDR1 SGHAT and CDR2 FQNNGV. To note about this clone: Its antigen is unidentified.

The chain couples TRBV11-2 to TRBJ2-5; D gene unclear. The sample comprised naive CD4+ T cells sorted from blood. Subset indicated: CD45RA+ positively selected. The receptor was isolated from a man aged 18 to 35 in good health. The DNA of the CDR3 is TGTGCCAGCACCCTCGGAGCGTCCGAGACCCAGTACTTC. Protein: CASTLGASETQYF. The variable domain in full, with the rest retrieved from reference TRBV11-2 and TRBJ2-5, is EAGVAQSPRYKIIEKRQSVAFWCNPISGHATLYWYQQILGQGPKLLIQFQNNGVVDDSQLPKDRFSAERLKGVDSTLKIQPAKLEDSAVYLCASTLGASETQYFGPGTRLLVL.